One T cell receptor beta chain is described in this entry. Its target is not known. TCRB transcripts that were expressed got sequenced, as all of the isolated RNA had been reverse transcribed. Some clones are missing from TCRdb's copy, which holds only in-frame ones; the method was immunoSEQ multiplex PCR. The repertoire has roughly 250,000 clones, roughly 70% of them found once; the top ten carry 0.053%. CDR3 length: 15 residues. The germline gives CDR1 SGDLS, CDR2 YYNGEE. J was trimmed by 9 bases and V by 3 bases; bases with no gene match: 9. These data originate in a study of beta chain features in type 1 diabetes. Study-wide points: HLA influence on TCRB rearrangement stayed unresolved here. Researchers cautioned that cDNA sequencing could over-represent cells with high TCR expression. Shorter TCRB CDR3s, moderately but significantly so, were found in Type 1 diabetes patients in all four CD4+ subsets.

The receptor was derived from a man under 40 in good health. The chain employs TRBV9 and TRBJ2-1; 10 bases fit TRBD1. Specimen: naive CD4+ T cells from blood. The CDR3 DNA sequence: TGTGCCAGCAGCGACGGGACAGGGGTCGTTCCTGAGCAGTTCTTC. Translated: CASSDGTGVVPEQFF.